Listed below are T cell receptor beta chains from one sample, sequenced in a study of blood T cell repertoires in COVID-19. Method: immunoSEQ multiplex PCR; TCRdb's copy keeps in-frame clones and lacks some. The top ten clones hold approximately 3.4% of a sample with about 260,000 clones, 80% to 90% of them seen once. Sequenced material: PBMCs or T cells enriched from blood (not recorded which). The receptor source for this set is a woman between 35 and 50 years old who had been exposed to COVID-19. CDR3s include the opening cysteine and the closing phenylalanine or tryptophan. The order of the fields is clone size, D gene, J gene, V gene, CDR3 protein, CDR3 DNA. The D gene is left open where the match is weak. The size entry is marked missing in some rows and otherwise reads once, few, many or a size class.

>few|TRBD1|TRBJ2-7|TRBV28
CASSSLRTGGGEQYF
TGTGCCAGCAGTTCCCTGCGGACAGGGGGCGGAGAGCAGTACTTC
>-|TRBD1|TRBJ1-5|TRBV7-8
CASSSSRTPGQGSGWFQSHF
TGTGCCAGCAGCTCCTCCCGCACTCCGGGACAGGGCTCGGGGTGGTTCCAATCGCATTTT
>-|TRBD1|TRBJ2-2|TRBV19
CASTPRRDRGGWTGELFF
TGTGCCAGTACCCCGCGGAGGGACAGGGGAGGATGGACCGGGGAGCTGTTTTTT
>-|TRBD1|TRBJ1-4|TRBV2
CASTADRFNEKLFF
TGTGCCAGCACCGCGGACAGGTTTAATGAAAAACTGTTTTTT
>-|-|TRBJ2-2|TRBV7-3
CASSLNPWGPGELFF
TGTGCCAGCAGCTTAAATCCGTGGGGGCCCGGGGAGCTGTTTTTT
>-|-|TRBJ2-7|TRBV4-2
CASSQDLQGGGEQYF
TGTGCCAGCAGCCAAGATCTGCAGGGAGGAGGGGAGCAGTACTTC
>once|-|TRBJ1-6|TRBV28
CASSLFEYYNSPLHF
TGTGCCAGCAGTTTATTCGAGTACTATAATTCACCCCTCCACTTT
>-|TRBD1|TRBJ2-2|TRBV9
CASSDTGGTGELFF
TGTGCCAGCAGCGATACAGGGGGCACCGGGGAGCTGTTTTTT
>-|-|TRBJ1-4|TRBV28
CAARTDKREKLFF
TGTGCCGCGCGGACAGACAAACGTGAAAAACTGTTTTTT
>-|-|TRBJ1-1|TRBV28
CASRGGRTGFLNTEAFF
TGTGCCAGCAGAGGAGGACGGACGGGTTTTTTGAACACTGAAGCTTTCTTT
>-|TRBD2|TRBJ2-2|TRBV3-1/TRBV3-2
CASSQDLRLAGGRGTGELFF
TGTGCCAGCAGCCAAGATCTGAGACTAGCGGGGGGACGAGGTACCGGGGAGCTGTTTTTT
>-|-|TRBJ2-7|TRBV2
CASSPAGLQQYF
TGTGCCAGCAGCCCTGCAGGGCTCCAGCAGTACTTC
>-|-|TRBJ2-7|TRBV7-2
CASSLDGGPYEQYF
TGTGCCAGCAGCTTAGACGGGGGGCCCTACGAGCAGTACTTC
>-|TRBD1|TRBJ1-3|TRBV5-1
CASSPTDRVSGNTIYF
TGTGCCAGCAGCCCAACGGACAGGGTTTCTGGAAACACCATATATTTT
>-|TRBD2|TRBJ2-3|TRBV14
CASSQGWTSVDTQYF
TGTGCCAGCAGCCAAGGTTGGACTAGCGTGGATACGCAGTATTTT
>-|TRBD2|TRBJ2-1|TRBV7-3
CASSLMLRGDYNEQFF
TGTGCCAGCAGCTTAATGTTGCGGGGGGACTACAATGAGCAGTTCTTC
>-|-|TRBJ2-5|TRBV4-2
CASSQAARSGETQYF
TGTGCCAGCAGCCAAGCCGCTAGGAGCGGAGAGACCCAGTACTTC
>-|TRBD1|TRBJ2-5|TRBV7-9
CASSSTDRVKPETQYF
TGTGCCAGCAGCTCGACGGACAGGGTAAAACCAGAGACCCAGTACTTC
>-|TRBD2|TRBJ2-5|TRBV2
CASSQGLAVETQYF
TGTGCCAGCAGTCAAGGACTAGCGGTAGAGACCCAGTACTTC
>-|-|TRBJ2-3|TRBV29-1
CSVDGQLTDTQYF
TGCAGCGTTGATGGGCAGCTCACAGATACGCAGTATTTT
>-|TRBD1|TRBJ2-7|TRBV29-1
CSVETGTGGSYEQYF
TGCAGCGTGGAGACAGGGACAGGGGGTTCCTACGAGCAGTACTTC
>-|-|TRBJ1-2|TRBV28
CASRAIVNYGYTF
TGTGCCAGCAGAGCCATTGTGAACTATGGCTACACCTTC
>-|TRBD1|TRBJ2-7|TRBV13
CASLNSGGYEQYF
TGTGCCAGCTTGAACTCAGGGGGCTACGAGCAGTACTTC
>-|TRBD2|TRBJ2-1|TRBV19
CASRRTPGASGRDEQFF
TGTGCCAGTAGGAGGACCCCGGGGGCCAGCGGGAGAGATGAGCAGTTCTTC
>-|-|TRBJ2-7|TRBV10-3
CAAQKTDGRGYEQYF
TGTGCCGCCCAAAAAACCGATGGCAGGGGCTACGAGCAGTACTTC
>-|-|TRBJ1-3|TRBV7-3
CASSLDSFSGNTIYF
TGTGCCAGCAGCTTAGACAGCTTCTCTGGAAACACCATATATTTT
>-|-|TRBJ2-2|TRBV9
CASSVDPGGNTGELFF
TGTGCCAGCAGCGTAGATCCCGGCGGGAACACCGGGGAGCTGTTTTTT
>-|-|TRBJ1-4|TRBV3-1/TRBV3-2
CASSHVYPSRGTNEKLFF
TGTGCCAGCAGCCACGTCTACCCATCCAGGGGAACTAATGAAAAACTGTTTTTT
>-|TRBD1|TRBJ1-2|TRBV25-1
CASSEGTGYGYTF
TGTGCCAGCAGTGAGGGGACAGGCTATGGCTACACCTTC
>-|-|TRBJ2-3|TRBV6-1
CASSGNRAGNTDTQYF
TGTGCCAGCAGTGGGAACAGGGCCGGGAACACAGATACGCAGTATTTT
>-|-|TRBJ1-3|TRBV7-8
CASSLGGSGNTIYF
TGTGCCAGCAGCCTGGGAGGCTCTGGAAACACCATATATTTT
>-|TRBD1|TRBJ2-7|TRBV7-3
CASSSTGGGVQYF
TGTGCCAGCAGCTCCACAGGGGGTGGGGTGCAGTACTTC
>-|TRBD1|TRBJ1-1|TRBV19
CASSGRQGRWNTEAFF
TGTGCCAGTAGTGGCCGACAGGGGCGGTGGAACACTGAAGCTTTCTTT
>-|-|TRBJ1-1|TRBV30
CALIHRQGAMAEAFF
TGTGCCTTGATACATCGTCAGGGCGCGATGGCTGAAGCTTTCTTT
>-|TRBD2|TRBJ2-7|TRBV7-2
CASSLGLAGGRTYEQYF
TGTGCCAGCAGCTTAGGGCTAGCGGGGGGCCGAACCTACGAGCAGTACTTC